Included here is one T cell receptor (beta chain) sequence, with context. As processed by the authors: Reference gene primer amplification in the assay estimated nucleated cell counts. Method: immunoSEQ multiplex PCR; TCRdb's copy keeps in-frame clones and lacks some. That table supplies the V and J calls and clone size; D and trimming were determined from the DNA. The data show about 80,000 clones, with over 75% seen just once and more than 10% held by the top ten. This sample stems from a study of blood T cell repertoires in COVID-19. For the study at large: The cDNA or gDNA used as material had been derived from T cells, B-cell-depleted T cells, or PBMCs.

Germline V gene lookup returns CDR1 LGHNA and CDR2 YSLEER. The CDR3 sequence is 14 residues long. The junction had 0 bases not matched to a gene; V was cut back by 3 bases and J by 1 base. This TCR derives from a man aged 65 to 79 with active or convalescent COVID-19. This chain connects TRBV4-3 to TRBJ2-4, with 7 bases aligning to TRBD2. Sequences were obtained from peripheral blood. The CDR3 DNA follows: TGCGCCAGCAGCCAGCGGGGGGCCAAAAACATTCAGTACTTC. It is translated as CASSQRGAKNIQYF.